This T cell receptor beta chain was captured in a study of PD-1 blockade in classical Hodgkin lymphoma. Relapses following autologous stem cell transplantation were seen in all patients, with brentuximab vedotin exposure varying. Magnetic negative selection was used to purify CD4+ T cells from PBMCs that had been thawed. The study recorded best responses of complete response, partial response or progressive disease. This clone was detected a few times. Its antigen is still unknown. Whole-study findings and limits: Complete responders showed a baseline diversity that resembled the diversity of newly diagnosed patients. The study reported lower baseline TCR diversity in newly diagnosed patients than in healthy donors. CD4+ TCR diversity climbed significantly by C4D1, unlike CD8+ TCR diversity.

CDR1 is SGHTA, CDR2 FQGTGA, per germline. The junction had 9 bases not matched to a gene; V was cut back by 2 bases and J by 5 bases. This CDR3 has 15 amino acids. The assay was immunoSEQ multiplex PCR, and TCRdb's table has in-frame clones only and misses some. The sample records over 7,000 clones, 77% being singletons. This TCR was sampled from a human donor with classical Hodgkin lymphoma. The V gene is TRBV7-3, the J gene TRBJ2-7, with TRBD1 matching 7 bases. This specimen was CD4+ T cells from blood, taken at baseline. The CDR3: CASSLVGTGTDEQYF. CDR3 DNA: TGTGCCAGCAGCTTAGTGGGGACCGGGACAGACGAGCAGTACTTC.